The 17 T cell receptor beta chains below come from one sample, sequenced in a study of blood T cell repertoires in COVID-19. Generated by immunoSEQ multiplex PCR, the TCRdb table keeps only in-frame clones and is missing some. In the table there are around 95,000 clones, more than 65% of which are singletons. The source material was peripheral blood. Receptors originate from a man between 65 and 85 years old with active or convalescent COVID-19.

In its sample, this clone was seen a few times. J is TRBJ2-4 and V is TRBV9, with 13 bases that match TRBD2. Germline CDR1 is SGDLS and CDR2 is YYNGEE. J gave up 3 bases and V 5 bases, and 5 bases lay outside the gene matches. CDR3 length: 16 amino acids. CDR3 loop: CASSGRLAGGKNIQYF. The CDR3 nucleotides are TGTGCCAGCAGTGGCAGACTAGCGGGGGGCAAAAACATTCAGTACTTC.

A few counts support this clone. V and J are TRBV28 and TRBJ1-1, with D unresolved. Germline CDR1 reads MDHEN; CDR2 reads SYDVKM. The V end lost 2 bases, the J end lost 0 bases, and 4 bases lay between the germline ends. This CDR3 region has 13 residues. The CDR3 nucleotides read TGTGCCAGCAGTTTACTTGTGAACACTGAAGCTTTCTTT. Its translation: CASSLLVNTEAFF.

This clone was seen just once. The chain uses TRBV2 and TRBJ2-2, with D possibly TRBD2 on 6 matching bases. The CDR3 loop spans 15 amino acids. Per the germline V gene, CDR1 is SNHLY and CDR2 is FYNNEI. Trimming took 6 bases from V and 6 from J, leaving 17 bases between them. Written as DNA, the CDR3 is TGTGCCAGCAGCGCTCTAGGCAGGGAGGCCGGGGAGCTGTTTTTT. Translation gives CASSALGREAGELFF.

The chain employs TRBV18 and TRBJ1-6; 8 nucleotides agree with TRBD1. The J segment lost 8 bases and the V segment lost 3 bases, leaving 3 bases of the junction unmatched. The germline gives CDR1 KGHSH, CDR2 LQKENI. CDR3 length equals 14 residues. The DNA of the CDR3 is TGTGCCAGCTCACCGGCACAGGGGGATTCACCCCTCCACTTT. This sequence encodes CASSPAQGDSPLHF.

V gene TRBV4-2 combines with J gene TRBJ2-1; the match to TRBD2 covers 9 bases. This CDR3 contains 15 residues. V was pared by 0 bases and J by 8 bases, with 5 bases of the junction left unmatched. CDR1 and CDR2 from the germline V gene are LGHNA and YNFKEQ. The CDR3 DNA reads TGTGCCAGCAGCCAAGAGTTAGCGGGAGCAGATGAGCAGTTCTTC. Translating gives CASSQELAGADEQFF.

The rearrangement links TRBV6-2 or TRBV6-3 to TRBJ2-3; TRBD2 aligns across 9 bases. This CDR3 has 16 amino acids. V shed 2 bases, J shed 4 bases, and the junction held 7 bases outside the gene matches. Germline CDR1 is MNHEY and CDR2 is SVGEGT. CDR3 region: CASSYNAGGPPDTQYF. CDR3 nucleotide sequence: TGTGCCAGCAGTTACAATGCGGGGGGGCCGCCAGATACGCAGTATTTT.

The CDR3 spells CASSLGSREVYEQYF. In DNA form, the CDR3 reads TGCGCCAGCAGCTTGGGTAGCAGGGAGGTCTACGAGCAGTACTTC. The chain has TRBV5-1 and TRBJ2-7; D is perhaps TRBD2 (6 bases). The CDR3 runs to 15 residues. Trimming took off 0 bases at V and 3 bases at J, with 13 bases between the two ends. Germline CDR1 SGHRS, CDR2 YFSETQ.

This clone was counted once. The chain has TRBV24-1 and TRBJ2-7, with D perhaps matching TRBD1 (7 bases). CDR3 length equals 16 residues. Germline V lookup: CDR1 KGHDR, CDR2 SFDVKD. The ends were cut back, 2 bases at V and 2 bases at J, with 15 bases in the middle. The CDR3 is CATSDWGRTGTYEQYF. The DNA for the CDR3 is TGTGCCACCAGTGATTGGGGGAGGACAGGCACCTACGAGCAGTACTTC.

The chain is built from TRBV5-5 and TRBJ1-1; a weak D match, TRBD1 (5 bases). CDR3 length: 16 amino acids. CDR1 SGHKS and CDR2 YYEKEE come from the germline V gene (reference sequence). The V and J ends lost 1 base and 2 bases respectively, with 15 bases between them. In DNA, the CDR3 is TGTGCCAGCAGCTTGATGCTGGGGACTTTAAACACTGAAGCTTTCTTT. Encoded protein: CASSLMLGTLNTEAFF.

This chain's CDR3 is CASIREDRASPLHF. In nucleotides, the CDR3 is TGTGCCAGCATCAGGGAGGACAGGGCTTCACCCCTCCACTTT. The chain employs TRBV6-5 and TRBJ1-6; TRBD1 matches 8 bases. The CDR3 length is 14 residues. CDR1 MNHEY and CDR2 SVGAGI come from the germline V gene. With V trimmed by 7 bases and J by 9 bases, 8 bases remained unmatched.

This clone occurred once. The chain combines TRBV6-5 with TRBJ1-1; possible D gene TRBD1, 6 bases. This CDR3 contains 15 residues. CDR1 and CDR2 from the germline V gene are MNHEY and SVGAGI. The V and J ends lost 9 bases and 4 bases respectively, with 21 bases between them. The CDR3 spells CASTSGWEGGTEAFF. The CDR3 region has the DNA TGTGCCAGTACCTCGGGGTGGGAAGGGGGCACTGAAGCTTTCTTT.

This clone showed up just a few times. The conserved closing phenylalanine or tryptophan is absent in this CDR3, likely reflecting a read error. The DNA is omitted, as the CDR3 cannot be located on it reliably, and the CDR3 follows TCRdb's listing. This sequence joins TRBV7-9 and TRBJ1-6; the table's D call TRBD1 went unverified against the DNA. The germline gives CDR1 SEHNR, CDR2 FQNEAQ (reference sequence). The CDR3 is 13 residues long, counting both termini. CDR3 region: CASSLGQRPGQGS.

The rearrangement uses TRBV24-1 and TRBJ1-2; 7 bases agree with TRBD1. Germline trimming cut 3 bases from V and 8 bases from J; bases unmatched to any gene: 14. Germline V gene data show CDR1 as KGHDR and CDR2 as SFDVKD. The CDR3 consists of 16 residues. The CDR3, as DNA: TGTGCCACCAGTGATCGACTAATCGACAGGGACGACGGCTACACCTTC. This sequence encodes CATSDRLIDRDDGYTF.

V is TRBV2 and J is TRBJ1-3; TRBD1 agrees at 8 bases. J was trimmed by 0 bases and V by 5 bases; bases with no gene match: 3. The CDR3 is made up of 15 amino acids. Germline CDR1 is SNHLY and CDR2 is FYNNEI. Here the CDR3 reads CASSLQGGSGNTIYF. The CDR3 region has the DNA TGTGCCAGCAGTCTACAGGGGGGCTCTGGAAACACCATATATTTT.

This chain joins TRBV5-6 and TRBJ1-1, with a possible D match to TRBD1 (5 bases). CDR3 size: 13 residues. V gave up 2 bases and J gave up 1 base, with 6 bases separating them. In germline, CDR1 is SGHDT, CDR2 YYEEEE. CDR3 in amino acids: CASSFQGNTEAFF. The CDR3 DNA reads TGTGCCAGCAGCTTTCAGGGGAACACTGAAGCTTTCTTT.

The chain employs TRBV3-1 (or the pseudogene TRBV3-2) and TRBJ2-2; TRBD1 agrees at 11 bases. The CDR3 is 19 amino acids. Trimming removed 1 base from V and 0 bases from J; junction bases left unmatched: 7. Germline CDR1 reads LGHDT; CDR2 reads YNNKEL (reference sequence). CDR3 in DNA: TGTGCCAGCAGCCAAGGGACAGGGGGCGGTTTAGCGAACACCGGGGAGCTGTTTTTT. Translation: CASSQGTGGGLANTGELFF.

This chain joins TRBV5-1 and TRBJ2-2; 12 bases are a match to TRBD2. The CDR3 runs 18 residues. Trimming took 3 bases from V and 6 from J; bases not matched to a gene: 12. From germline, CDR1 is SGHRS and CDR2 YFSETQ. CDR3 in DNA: TGCGCCAGCAGCTCCTGGACTAGCGGGACGGGCTTTTCCGGGGAGCTGTTTTTT. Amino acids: CASSSWTSGTGFSGELFF.